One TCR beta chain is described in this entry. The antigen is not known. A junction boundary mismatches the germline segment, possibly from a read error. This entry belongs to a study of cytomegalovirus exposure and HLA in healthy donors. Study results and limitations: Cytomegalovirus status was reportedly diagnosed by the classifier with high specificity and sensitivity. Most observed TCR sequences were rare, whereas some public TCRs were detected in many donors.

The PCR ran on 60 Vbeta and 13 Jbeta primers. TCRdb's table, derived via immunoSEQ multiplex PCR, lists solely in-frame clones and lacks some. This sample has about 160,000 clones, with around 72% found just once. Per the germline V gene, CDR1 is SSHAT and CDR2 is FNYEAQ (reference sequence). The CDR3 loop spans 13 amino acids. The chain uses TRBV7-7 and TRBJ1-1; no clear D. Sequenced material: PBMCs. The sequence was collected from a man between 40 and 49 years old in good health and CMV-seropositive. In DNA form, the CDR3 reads TGTGCTAGCAGCTTAGCAGAGGGCACTGAAGCTTTCTTT. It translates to CASSLAEGTEAFF.